The entry below describes one TCR beta chain. Its antigen is as yet unknown. The CDR3 is 13 residues long. The data stem from a study of cytomegalovirus exposure and HLA in healthy donors. Overall study: Earlier results showed roughly 120 million unique TCR beta sequences derived from approximately 170 million T cells. Study findings and constraints: One cluster of highly shared sequence variants probably arose as a sequencing artifact. TCR beta V- and J-gene trimming was later associated with a missense DCLRE1C variant. In a later analysis, donors in an Asian-associated ancestry cluster reportedly had fewer N-insertions in productive TCRs than the cohort mean.

A multiplex PCR was run with 60 Vbeta primers and 13 Jbeta primers. The protocol was immunoSEQ multiplex PCR, while the TCRdb copy is restricted to in-frame clones and leaves out a portion. Here the sample spans more than 150,000 clones, around 80% being singletons. Sequences were obtained from PBMCs. The rearrangement joins TRBV21-1 to TRBJ1-1; TRBD1, the D gene given by the table, was not confirmed from the DNA. TRBV21-1 is a pseudogene. The sequence was collected from a woman aged 25 to 39 in good health and CMV-seronegative. The CDR3 DNA reads as TGTGCCAGCAGCAGAGACAGGGACACTGAAGCTTTCTTT. It specifies CASSRDRDTEAFF.